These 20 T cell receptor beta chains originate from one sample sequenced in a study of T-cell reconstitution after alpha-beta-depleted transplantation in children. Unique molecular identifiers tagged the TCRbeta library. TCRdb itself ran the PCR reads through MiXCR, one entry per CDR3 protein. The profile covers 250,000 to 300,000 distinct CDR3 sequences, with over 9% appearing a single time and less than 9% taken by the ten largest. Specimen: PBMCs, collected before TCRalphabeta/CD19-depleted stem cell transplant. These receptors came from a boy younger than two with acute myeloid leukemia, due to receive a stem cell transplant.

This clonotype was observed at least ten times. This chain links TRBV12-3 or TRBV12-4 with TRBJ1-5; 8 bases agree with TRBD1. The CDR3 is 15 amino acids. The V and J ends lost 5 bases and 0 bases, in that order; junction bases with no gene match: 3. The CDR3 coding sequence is TGTGCCAGCAGTCCTACAGGGGGTAGCAATCAGCCCCAGCATTTT. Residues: CASSPTGGSNQPQHF.

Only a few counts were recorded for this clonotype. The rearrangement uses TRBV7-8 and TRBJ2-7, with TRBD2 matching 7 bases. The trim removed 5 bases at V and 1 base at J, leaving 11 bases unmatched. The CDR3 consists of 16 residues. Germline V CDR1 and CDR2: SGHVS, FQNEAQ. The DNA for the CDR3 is TGTGCCAGCAGCCCTACCTTAGCGGGTCGGTCCTACGAGCAGTACTTC. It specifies CASSPTLAGRSYEQYF.

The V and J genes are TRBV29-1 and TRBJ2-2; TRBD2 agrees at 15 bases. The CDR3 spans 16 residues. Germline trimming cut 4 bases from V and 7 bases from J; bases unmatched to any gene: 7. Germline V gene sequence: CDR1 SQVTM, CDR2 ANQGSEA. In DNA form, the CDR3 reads TGCAGCGTTGCGGGACTAGCGGGGGGCTCTCTCGGGGAGCTGTTTTTT. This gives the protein CSVAGLAGGSLGELFF.

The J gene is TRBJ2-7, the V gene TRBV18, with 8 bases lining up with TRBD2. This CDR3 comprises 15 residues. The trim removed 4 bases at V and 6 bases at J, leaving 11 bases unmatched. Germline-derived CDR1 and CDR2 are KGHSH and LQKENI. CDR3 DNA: TGTGCCAGCTCACTTTCCGCGGGAGGTAAACGCGAGCAGTACTTC. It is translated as CASSLSAGGKREQYF.

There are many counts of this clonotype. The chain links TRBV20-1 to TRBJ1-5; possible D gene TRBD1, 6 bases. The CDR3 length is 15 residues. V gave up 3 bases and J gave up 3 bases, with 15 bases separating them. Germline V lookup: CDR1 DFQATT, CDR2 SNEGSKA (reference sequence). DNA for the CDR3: TGCAGTGCTAGGGAGGGGGGTAAGGACAATCAGCCCCAGCATTTT. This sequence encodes CSAREGGKDNQPQHF.

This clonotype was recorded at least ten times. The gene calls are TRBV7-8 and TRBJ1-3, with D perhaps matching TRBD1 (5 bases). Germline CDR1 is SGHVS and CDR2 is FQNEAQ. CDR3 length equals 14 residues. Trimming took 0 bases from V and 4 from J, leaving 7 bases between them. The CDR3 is CASSLAGVGNTIYF. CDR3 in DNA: TGTGCCAGCAGCTTAGCGGGGGTCGGAAACACCATATATTTT. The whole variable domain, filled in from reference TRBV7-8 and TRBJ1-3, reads GAGVSQSPRYKVAKRGQDVALRCDPISGHVSLFWYQQALGQGPEFLTYFQNEAQLDKSGLPSDRFFAERPEGSVSTLKIQRTQQEDSAVYLCASSLAGVGNTIYFGEGSWLTVV.

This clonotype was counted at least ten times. CDR3 in amino acids: CASTTRRGGRYEQYF. CDR3 coding DNA: TGTGCCAGCACCACGAGACGGGGGGGCAGGTACGAGCAGTACTTC. The V and J genes are TRBV7-8 and TRBJ2-7; 8 bases fit TRBD2. There are 15 residues in the CDR3. Germline CDR1 and CDR2: SGHVS and FQNEAQ. The V and J ends lost 7 bases and 4 bases, in that order; junction bases with no gene match: 12.

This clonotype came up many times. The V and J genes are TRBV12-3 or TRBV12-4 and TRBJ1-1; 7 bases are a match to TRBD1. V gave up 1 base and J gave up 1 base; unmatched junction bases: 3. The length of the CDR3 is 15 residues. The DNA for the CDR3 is TGTGCCAGCAGTTTAGGCAGGGGGTGGAACACTGAAGCTTTCTTT. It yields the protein CASSLGRGWNTEAFF.

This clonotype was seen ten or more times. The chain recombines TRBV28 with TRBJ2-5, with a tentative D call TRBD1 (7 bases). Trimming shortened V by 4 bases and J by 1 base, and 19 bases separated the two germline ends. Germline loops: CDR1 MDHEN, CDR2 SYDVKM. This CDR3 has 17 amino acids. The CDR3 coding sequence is TGTGCCAGCAGTTGGGACTTTTGGGACAGCCTCCAAGAGACCCAGTACTTC. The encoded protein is CASSWDFWDSLQETQYF.

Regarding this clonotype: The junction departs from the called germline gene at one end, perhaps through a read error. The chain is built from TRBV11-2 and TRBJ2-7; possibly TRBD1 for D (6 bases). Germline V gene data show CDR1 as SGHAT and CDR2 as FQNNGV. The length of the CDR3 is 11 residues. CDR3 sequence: CASSFRVGQHF. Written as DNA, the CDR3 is TGTGCCAGCAGCTTTAGAGTAGGACAGCACTTC.

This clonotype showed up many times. The CDR3 DNA reads TGTGCCACCAGTGATCCGGGACGGGCTTACGAGCAGTACTTC. It specifies CATSDPGRAYEQYF. The rearrangement uses TRBV24-1 and TRBJ2-7; the D call may be TRBD1 or TRBD2 (5 bases each). The CDR3 totals 14 residues. Trimming shortened V by 3 bases and J by 4 bases, and 12 bases separated the two germline ends. CDR1 and CDR2 (germline): KGHDR, SFDVKD.

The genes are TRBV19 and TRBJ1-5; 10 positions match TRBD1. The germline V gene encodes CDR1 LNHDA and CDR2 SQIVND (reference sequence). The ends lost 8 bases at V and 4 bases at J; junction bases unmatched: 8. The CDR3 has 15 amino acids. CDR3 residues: CASSGQGVGNQPQHF. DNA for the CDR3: TGTGCCAGTTCTGGACAGGGGGTGGGGAATCAGCCCCAGCATTTT.

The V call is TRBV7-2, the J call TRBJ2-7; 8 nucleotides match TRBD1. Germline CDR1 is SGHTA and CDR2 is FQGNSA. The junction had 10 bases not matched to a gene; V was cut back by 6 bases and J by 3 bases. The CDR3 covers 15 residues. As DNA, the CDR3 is TGTGCCAGCAGTTCCGGGACAGGCGAGCGCTACGAGCAGTACTTC. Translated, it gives CASSSGTGERYEQYF.

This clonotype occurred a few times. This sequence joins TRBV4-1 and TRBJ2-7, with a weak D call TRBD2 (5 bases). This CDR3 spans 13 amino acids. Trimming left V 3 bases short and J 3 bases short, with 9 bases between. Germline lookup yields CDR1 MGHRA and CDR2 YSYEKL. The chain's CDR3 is CASSHEGVYEQYF. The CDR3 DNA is TGCGCCAGCAGCCATGAGGGAGTCTACGAGCAGTACTTC.

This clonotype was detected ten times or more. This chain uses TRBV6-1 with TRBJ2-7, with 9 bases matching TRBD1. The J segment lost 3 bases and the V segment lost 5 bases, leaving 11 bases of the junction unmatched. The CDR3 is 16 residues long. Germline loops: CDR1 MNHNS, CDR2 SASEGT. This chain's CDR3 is CASSPGFWGQGYEQYF. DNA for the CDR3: TGTGCCAGCAGTCCCGGCTTTTGGGGACAGGGCTACGAGCAGTACTTC.

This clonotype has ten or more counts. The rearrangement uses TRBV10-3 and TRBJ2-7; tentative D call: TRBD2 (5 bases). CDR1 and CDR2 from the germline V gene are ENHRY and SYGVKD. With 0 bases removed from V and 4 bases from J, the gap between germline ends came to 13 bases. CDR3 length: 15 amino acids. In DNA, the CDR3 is TGTGCCATCAGTGAGTCAGCTAGCAGTTCATACGAGCAGTACTTC. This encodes CAISESASSSYEQYF.

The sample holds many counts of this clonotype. DNA of the CDR3: TGTGCCAGCAGTTGGGTTCATGAGCAGTTCTTC. It yields the protein CASSWVHEQFF. The chain is built from TRBV12-3 or TRBV12-4 and TRBJ2-1; D uncertain. The CDR3 has 11 amino acids. Trimming cost V 4 bases and J 8 bases, with 6 bases left between them.

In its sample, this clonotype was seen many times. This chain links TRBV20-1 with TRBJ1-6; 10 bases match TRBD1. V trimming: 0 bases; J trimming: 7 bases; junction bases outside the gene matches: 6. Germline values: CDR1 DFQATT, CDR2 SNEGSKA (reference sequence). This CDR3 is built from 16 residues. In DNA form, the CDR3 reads TGCAGTGCTAGAGAGAGGGACAGGGGACCGAATTCACCCCTCCACTTT. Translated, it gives CSARERDRGPNSPLHF.

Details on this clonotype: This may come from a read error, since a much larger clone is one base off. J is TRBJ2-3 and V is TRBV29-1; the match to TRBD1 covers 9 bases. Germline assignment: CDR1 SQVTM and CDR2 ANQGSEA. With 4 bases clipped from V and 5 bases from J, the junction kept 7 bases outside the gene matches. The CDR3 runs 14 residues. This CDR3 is CSVVYRGHVDTQYF. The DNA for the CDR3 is TGCAGCGTTGTTTACAGGGGGCATGTAGATACGCAGTATTTT.

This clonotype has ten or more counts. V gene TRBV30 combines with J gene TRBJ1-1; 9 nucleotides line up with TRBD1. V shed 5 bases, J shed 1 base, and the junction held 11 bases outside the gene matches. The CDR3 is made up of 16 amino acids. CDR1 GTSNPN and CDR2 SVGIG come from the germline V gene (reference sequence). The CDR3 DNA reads TGTGCCTGGGGCCTGATCCGGGACAGGGAGAACACTGAAGCTTTCTTT. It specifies CAWGLIRDRENTEAFF.